This TCR beta chain was sequenced in a study of blood T cell repertoires in COVID-19. Overall study: The study drew acute and convalescent COVID-19 samples from the United States, Italy and Spain. Sources were T cells, B-cell-depleted T cells, or PBMCs; the material itself was cDNA or gDNA.

This clone is a singleton in its sample. The CDR3 runs to 13 residues. The ends were cut back, 6 bases at V and 9 bases at J, with 15 bases in the middle. CDR1 is MDHEN, CDR2 SYDVKM, per germline. Per the original methods: Amplification with reference gene primers provided the estimates of nucleated cell counts. Profiling relied on immunoSEQ multiplex PCR, and the TCRdb table lists in-frame clones only, not all of them. The V and J calls and the clone size are those of that table, but D and trimming were determined from the DNA. The table has approximately 330,000 clones, approximately 90% seen once. The chain is built from TRBV28 and TRBJ1-5; D unresolved. The clonotype originates from a woman between 45 and 60 years old with active or convalescent COVID-19. Sequences were obtained from peripheral blood. CDR3 in DNA: TGTGCCAGCAGGTCGGGGTCAACCGGGCCCCAGCATTTT. This gives the protein CASRSGSTGPQHF.